This T cell receptor (beta chain) was identified in a study of T-cell reconstitution after alpha-beta-depleted transplantation in children. From germline, CDR1 is SNHLY and CDR2 FYNNEI. This CDR3 is 17 amino acids long. The V end was cut by 3 bases, the J end by 0 bases, with 14 bases between. Preparing the TCRbeta library involved the use of unique molecular identifiers. Each CDR3 protein gets one entry after TCRdb re-called the PCR reads with MiXCR. Seen here are about 400,000 distinct CDR3 sequences, 20% observed once, and the top ten hold approximately 3.9%. The input for sequencing was PBMCs from the stem cell graft donor, taken from the stem cell graft. This chain connects TRBV2 to TRBJ1-4, with D possibly matching TRBD1 (6 bases). This receptor was taken from a human donor who donated a stem cell graft to a child with acute myeloid leukemia. CDR3 nucleotides: TGTGCCAGCAGTGAGGAAGGGACACTGGCAACTAATGAAAAACTGTTTTTT. Translation gives CASSEEGTLATNEKLFF.